Sequencing of this TCR beta chain was carried out in a study of blood T cell repertoires in COVID-19. The CDR3 contains 15 residues. Between the trimmed V and J ends, which lost 3 bases and 0 bases, there was a span of 9 bases. Germline V lookup: CDR1 SGHRS, CDR2 YFSETQ. This table comes from immunoSEQ multiplex PCR, and its TCRdb copy is limited to in-frame clones, with some not included. In the table there are some 340,000 clones, 85% of which are singletons. Remarks on this clone: In the same sample, other DNA sequences code for this CDR3.

The rearrangement links TRBV5-1 to TRBJ2-2, with D possibly matching TRBD2 (6 bases). Sequencing was done on a sample of peripheral blood. This clonotype originated in a young woman with acute or convalescent COVID-19. CDR3 sequence (DNA): TGCGCCAGCAGCTCGGGGACTGCGAACACCGGGGAGCTGTTTTTT. Residues: CASSSGTANTGELFF.